Listed here is a single T cell receptor (beta chain). The antigen remains undetermined. This record comes from a study of T cells in pancreatic ductal adenocarcinoma. General study results and limits: Compared with tumor, blood showed more total productive templates and roughly 8-fold more clonotypes. Blood clonality (roughly 0.07) did not differ significantly from tumor (approximately 0.1). The resected cohort was biased toward the minority with early-stage disease.

Trimming cost V 11 bases and J 2 bases, with 12 bases left between them. The CDR3 spans 12 residues. Germline V CDR1 and CDR2: MDHEN, SYDVKM. The selected patients with pancreatic ductal adenocarcinoma had surgery but no neoadjuvant therapy. The repertoire was sequenced with immunoSEQ multiplex PCR; TCRdb's copy has only in-frame clones and lacks some. The repertoire holds 4,500 to 5,000 clones, with approximately 91% as singletons. This chain connects TRBV28 to TRBJ1-2, with D possibly matching TRBD1 (5 bases). The source of this sequence is a human donor with pancreatic ductal adenocarcinoma. Sequencing was done on a sample of pancreatic tumor tissue. For the CDR3, the DNA is TGTGCCGGAGGGGACCGAAACTATGGCTACACCTTC. Protein: CAGGDRNYGYTF.